This TCR beta chain was captured in a study of Ad26.COV2.S vaccination and SARS-CoV-2 variants. Study-wide background: Each vaccinee took Ad26.COV2.S intramuscularly, once or twice 56 days apart. Findings and caveats of the study: From the TCR breadth and depth analyses, total T cell responses may have been underestimated. Substantial post-vaccination breadth of spike-specific CD8+ and CD4+ T cell responses was reported.

Germline CDR1 SGHDN, CDR2 FVKESK. This CDR3 is 16 amino acids long. Trimming cost V 3 bases and J 5 bases; bases outside gene matches: 7. Treatment given: 19 received Ad26.COV2.S at low or high dose, single or two shots; a few received placebo; per-sample allocation not given. Material that was analyzed had been drawn on day 63 after the first vaccine or placebo injection. The individual, an adult aged 18-55 years, was a donor in Boston. Only in-frame clones appear in the TCRdb table, and some are missing; sequencing was by immunoSEQ multiplex PCR. This sample has about 430,000 clones, with approximately 90% found just once. As regards this clone: Its specificity is not known.

J is TRBJ2-1 and V is TRBV14, with TRBD2 identical over 10 bases. Source: peripheral blood, taken in a trial of Ad26.COV2.S vaccine versus placebo. The sequence was obtained from a person aged 18-60 years who received the Ad26.COV2.S COVID-19 vaccine or a placebo. The CDR3 is CASSQMTSGRNNEQFF. CDR3 coding DNA: TGTGCCAGCAGCCAGATGACTAGCGGGCGAAACAATGAGCAGTTCTTC.